The entry that follows covers one T cell receptor beta chain sequence. The antigen remains undetermined. The sample belongs to a study of T cells in Graves' hyperthyroidism and ophthalmopathy. General study findings and limits: Model-based prediction identified ophthalmopathy a median around 6.7 months prior to its onset.

Amplified TCR beta CDR3 regions came from RNA transcripts. Primed by the HTBI set, a first-round RT-PCR was run on the TCR CDR3. TCRdb re-analysed the multiplex PCR reads in MiXCR, keeping a single row per CDR3 protein. The table records 500,000 to 650,000 distinct CDR3 sequences, approximately 15% of them present only once. The V gene end was trimmed by 0 bases and the J gene end by 9 bases; junction bases not matched to a gene: 5. This CDR3 is 13 amino acids long. Germline loops: CDR1 SGHTS, CDR2 YDEGEE. Duration under 3 months, a NOSPECS grade of at least 4, and a Clinical Activity Score of at least 3 characterized the ophthalmopathy patients. Used for diagnoses were clinical symptoms, serum thyroxine and TRAb, thyroid ultrasound and orbital computed tomography. PBMCs were collected from a 10 ml volume of fresh peripheral blood.

Sequenced material: blood. The rearrangement joins TRBV5-8 to TRBJ1-2; 7 bases are a match to TRBD1. The TCR originated in a woman between 50 and 59 years old with Graves' ophthalmopathy. CDR3 protein: CASSLEAGGSYTF. In DNA form, the CDR3 reads TGTGCCAGCAGCTTGGAGGCAGGGGGGAGCTACACCTTC.